Given below is one T cell receptor beta chain in context. Antigen: not known. These data belong to a study of blood T cells in healthy people across ages. Findings and limits, study-wide: Lack of knowledge of donor CMV status possibly confounded expanded clonotype changes. Significant beta diversity loss was already apparent by age approximately 40, declining roughly linearly.

The V gene lost 10 bases and the J gene lost 0 bases, with 31 bases spanning the gap. This CDR3 is 19 amino acids long. Looked up from germline, CDR1 is SGHTA and CDR2 is FQGNSA. A second PCR of roughly 7 to 11 cycles used a sample-barcoded 5' primer and a J-beta primer mix. MiXCR, run by TCRdb on the 5' RACE reads, gives a single entry per CDR3 protein. The sample yields around 1,800,000 distinct CDR3 sequences, about two fifths seen once. The V gene is TRBV7-2, the J gene TRBJ2-7; D gene unclear. Source material: blood. The receptor's source is a human donor in good health. This CDR3 is CAIPLIPRIRYRNSYEQYF. CDR3 in DNA: TGTGCCATTCCCTTAATTCCCCGCATCAGGTACAGAAACTCCTACGAGCAGTACTTC.